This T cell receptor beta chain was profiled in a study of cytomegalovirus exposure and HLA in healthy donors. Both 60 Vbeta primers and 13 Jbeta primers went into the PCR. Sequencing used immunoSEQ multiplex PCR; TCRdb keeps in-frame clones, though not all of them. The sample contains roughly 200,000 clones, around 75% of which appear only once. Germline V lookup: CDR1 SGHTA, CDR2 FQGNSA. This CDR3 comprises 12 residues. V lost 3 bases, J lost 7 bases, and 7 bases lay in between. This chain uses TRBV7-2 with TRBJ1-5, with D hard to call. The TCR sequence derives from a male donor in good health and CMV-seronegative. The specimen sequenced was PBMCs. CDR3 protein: CASSLPGQPQHF. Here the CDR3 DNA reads TGTGCCAGCAGCTTGCCGGGGCAGCCCCAGCATTTT.